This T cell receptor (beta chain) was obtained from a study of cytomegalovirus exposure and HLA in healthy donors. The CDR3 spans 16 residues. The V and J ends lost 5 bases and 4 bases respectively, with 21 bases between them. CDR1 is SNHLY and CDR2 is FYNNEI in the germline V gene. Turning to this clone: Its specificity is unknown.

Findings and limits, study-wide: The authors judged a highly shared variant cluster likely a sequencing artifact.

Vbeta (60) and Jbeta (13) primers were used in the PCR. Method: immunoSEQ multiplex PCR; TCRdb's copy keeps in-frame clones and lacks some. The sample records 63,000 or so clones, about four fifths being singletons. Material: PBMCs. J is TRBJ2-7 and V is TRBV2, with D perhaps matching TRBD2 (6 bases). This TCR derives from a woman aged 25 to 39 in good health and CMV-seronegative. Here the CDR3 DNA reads TGTGCCAGCAGTCGGCCCGGCGTGGGGGGAAATTACGAGCAGTACTTC. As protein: CASSRPGVGGNYEQYF.